Following are 24 T cell receptor beta chains from one sample sequenced in a study of control samples from healthy donors and cancer patients. Libraries were prepared by immunoSEQ multiplex PCR; TCRdb keeps only in-frame clonotypes and omits some of them. The table lists roughly 100,000 clones, approximately 90% of them singletons, with under 20% in the top ten. The sequencing input was PBMCs. The origin of the receptors is a man aged 60 to 69 with lung cancer.

V is TRBV7-9 and J is TRBJ1-1; 8 nucleotides align to TRBD1. V shed 5 bases, J shed 10 bases, and the junction held 6 bases outside the gene matches. Germline loops: CDR1 SEHNR, CDR2 FQNEAQ (reference sequence). The CDR3 runs to 12 residues. CDR3 sequence reads: CASSPRTGTAFF. CDR3 in DNA: TGTGCCAGCAGCCCTCGGACAGGGACAGCTTTCTTT.

The chain uses TRBV6-1 and TRBJ2-7, with 12 nucleotides matching TRBD2. Germline V gives CDR1 MNHNS, CDR2 SASEGT. V shed 2 bases, J shed 6 bases, and the junction held 5 bases outside the gene matches. The CDR3 spans 15 residues. The CDR3 here is CASSEIWGLAGEQYF. The CDR3, as DNA: TGTGCCAGCAGTGAAATCTGGGGACTAGCGGGCGAGCAGTACTTC.

V is TRBV30 and J is TRBJ2-3; D might be TRBD2 (6 bases). The CDR3 contains 14 residues. From germline, CDR1 is GTSNPN and CDR2 SVGIG (reference sequence). Trimming shortened V by 2 bases and J by 0 bases, and 9 bases separated the two germline ends. For the CDR3, the DNA is TGTGCCTGGAGTAGGAGGGGAAGCACAGATACGCAGTATTTT. Its protein product is CAWSRRGSTDTQYF.

The chain has TRBV2 and TRBJ1-1, with 8 bases lining up with TRBD1. Germline trimming cut 3 bases from V and 2 bases from J; bases unmatched to any gene: 5. The CDR3 is made up of 15 amino acids. Germline V gives CDR1 SNHLY, CDR2 FYNNEI. The DNA of the CDR3 is TGTGCCAGCAGTGACCCGGGACAGGCTAACACTGAAGCTTTCTTT. It encodes CASSDPGQANTEAFF.

The genes are TRBV7-3 and TRBJ2-3; tentative D call: TRBD1 (6 bases). The CDR3 covers 12 residues. Trimming left V 6 bases short and J 6 bases short, with 10 bases between. CDR1 and CDR2 (germline): SGHTA, FQGTGA. CDR3 amino acids: CASSRQDDTQYF. The CDR3 coding sequence is TGTGCCAGCAGTCGACAGGATGATACGCAGTATTTT.

The chain is built from TRBV5-1 and TRBJ1-1; a possible D gene is TRBD1 (6 bases). V was pared by 4 bases and J by 1 base, with 14 bases between. Germline V CDR1 and CDR2: SGHRS, YFSETQ. This CDR3 spans 15 amino acids. The CDR3: CASSGEGTPNTEAFF. CDR3 sequence (DNA): TGCGCCAGCAGCGGGGAGGGGACACCGAACACTGAAGCTTTCTTT.

The chain employs TRBV6-5 and TRBJ1-2, with no clear D. Trimming took off 0 bases at V and 8 bases at J, with 7 bases between the two ends. Germline V gene sequence: CDR1 MNHEY, CDR2 SVGAGI. The CDR3 is 12 amino acids. CDR3 DNA sequence: TGTGCCAGCAGTTACTCGGGGAACGGCTACACCTTC. Protein sequence: CASSYSGNGYTF.

CDR3 region: CSAGTSYGYTF. The CDR3, as DNA: TGCAGCGCCGGGACGAGCTATGGCTACACCTTC. This chain links TRBV29-1 with TRBJ1-2; D possibly corresponds to TRBD1 (5 bases). Looked up from germline, CDR1 is SQVTM and CDR2 is ANQGSEA. Trimming cost V 7 bases and J 4 bases, with 10 bases left between them. The CDR3 has 11 amino acids.

Note on this clone: Its ends do not fully match the called genes, so a read error is possible. The chain joins TRBV7-9 to TRBJ1-4, with 9 nucleotides matching TRBD1. The CDR3 has 19 residues. From germline, CDR1 is SEHNR and CDR2 FQNEAQ (reference sequence). In DNA, the CDR3 is TGTGCCAGCAGCGTAGCTCAGACAGGGGGATTGGTCACTAATGAAAAACTGTTTTTT. Protein product: CASSVAQTGGLVTNEKLFF.

Here the CDR3 DNA reads TGCGCCAGCAGCCAAGATCCCCAGCAAGAGACCCAGTACTTC. This translates into CASSQDPQQETQYF. This chain joins TRBV4-1 and TRBJ2-5; D call uncertain. With 0 bases removed from V and 2 bases from J, the gap between germline ends came to 7 bases. CDR3 size: 14 residues. Germline V gene data show CDR1 as MGHRA and CDR2 as YSYEKL.

CDR3 sequence (DNA): TGTGCCAGCAGTTACTCGCGGCAGGGGCCTGAAGCTTTCTTT. It codes for CASSYSRQGPEAFF. The J gene is TRBJ1-1, the V gene TRBV6-5, with a possible D match to TRBD1 (6 bases). The V and J ends lost 0 bases and 6 bases respectively, with 11 bases between them. The germline gives CDR1 MNHEY, CDR2 SVGAGI. CDR3 length equals 14 residues.

The rearrangement joins TRBV6-6 to TRBJ1-1; possibly TRBD1 for D (5 bases). Germline assignment: CDR1 MNHNY and CDR2 SVGAGI (reference sequence). The CDR3 length is 16 residues. Trimming cost V 5 bases and J 4 bases, with 20 bases left between them. The CDR3: CASSPKRTPGGTEAFF. The CDR3 coding sequence is TGTGCCAGCAGTCCTAAAAGGACACCCGGGGGCACTGAAGCTTTCTTT.

V is TRBV5-6 and J is TRBJ2-1; tentative D call: TRBD1 (5 bases). From germline, CDR1 is SGHDT and CDR2 YYEEEE. V lost 1 base, J lost 4 bases, and 12 bases lay in between. This CDR3 is 15 amino acids long. This chain's CDR3 is CASSLPQGQYNEQFF. DNA for the CDR3: TGTGCCAGCAGCTTGCCGCAGGGTCAATACAATGAGCAGTTCTTC. Complete variable domain (other parts from reference TRBV5-6 and TRBJ2-1): DAGVTQSPTHLIKTRGQQVTLRCSPKSGHDTVSWYQQALGQGPQFIFQYYEEEERQRGNFPDRFSGHQFPNYSSELNVNALLLGDSALYLCASSLPQGQYNEQFFGPGTRLTVL.

This sequence joins TRBV11-3 and TRBJ2-5; 8 bases match TRBD2. Germline trimming cut 4 bases from V and 5 bases from J; bases unmatched to any gene: 9. CDR1 and CDR2 from the germline V gene are SGHNT and YENEEA. The CDR3 contains 15 residues. This chain's CDR3 is CASSSGGGLAETQYF. The CDR3 region has the DNA TGTGCCAGCAGCTCAGGCGGGGGGCTGGCGGAGACCCAGTACTTC. Full variable domain (outside the CDR3, taken from reference TRBV11-3 and TRBJ2-5): EAGVVQSPRYKIIEKKQPVAFWCNPISGHNTLYWYLQNLGQGPELLIRYENEEAVDDSQLPKDRFSAERLKGVDSTLKIQPAELGDSAVYLCASSSGGGLAETQYFGPGTRLLVL.

The chain couples TRBV7-8 to TRBJ2-2; D possibly corresponds to TRBD1 (6 bases). With 1 base removed from V and 5 bases from J, the gap between germline ends came to 8 bases. Germline values: CDR1 SGHVS, CDR2 FQNEAQ. The CDR3 extends over 14 amino acids. CDR3 sequence (DNA): TGTGCCAGCAGCTTAGTGAGGGGGACCGGGGAGCTGTTTTTT. Translated, it gives CASSLVRGTGELFF.

The chain employs TRBV18 and TRBJ1-5; D is uncertain. CDR3 length: 13 amino acids. With 3 bases removed from V and 7 bases from J, the gap between germline ends came to 10 bases. Germline V gene data show CDR1 as KGHSH and CDR2 as LQKENI. For the CDR3, the DNA is TGTGCCAGCTCACCCCCCCTAGGGCAGCCCCAGCATTTT. Translating gives CASSPPLGQPQHF.

In this sample, this clone turned up once. Given the absence of the conserved phenylalanine or tryptophan at the CDR3 end, a read error is likely. V and J are TRBV7-2 and TRBJ2-7; no reliable D call. This CDR3 has 13 residues. Trimming shortened V by 6 bases and J by 4 bases, and 13 bases separated the two germline ends. The V gene's germline CDR1 is SGHTA and CDR2 FQGNSA. The CDR3 bases are TGTGCCAGCAGTGCTCCGGGCGCGTACGAGCAGTACGGC. Encoded protein: CASSAPGAYEQYG.

The J gene is TRBJ1-6, the V gene TRBV7-2, with D possibly TRBD1 on 6 matching bases. The germline gives CDR1 SGHTA, CDR2 FQGNSA. This CDR3 is 15 amino acids long. Trimming shortened V by 4 bases and J by 5 bases, and 12 bases separated the two germline ends. CDR3 amino acids: CASSSQTGNNSPLHF. DNA for the CDR3: TGTGCCAGCAGCTCTCAGACAGGCAATAATTCACCCCTCCACTTT.

This clone came up a few times. The genes are TRBV6-1 and TRBJ2-7, with D perhaps TRBD1 (5 bases). Germline CDR1 reads MNHNS; CDR2 reads SASEGT. The CDR3 is 14 amino acids. V was clipped by 0 bases and J by 3 bases, with 9 bases between them. The CDR3 bases are TGTGCCAGCAGTGAAGCGACAGCCTACTACGAGCAGTACGTC. Protein: CASSEATAYYEQYV.

This chain connects TRBV10-1 to TRBJ2-3; D is unclear. Germline CDR1 is WNHNN and CDR2 is SYGVQD (reference sequence). The V end was cut by 0 bases, the J end by 0 bases, with 1 base between. The CDR3 runs 13 residues. The CDR3 coding sequence is TGCGCCAGCAGTGAGTCCAGCACAGATACGCAGTATTTT. Translated: CASSESSTDTQYF.

This chain uses TRBV10-3 with TRBJ2-7, with TRBD1 identical over 9 bases. V gave up 0 bases and J gave up 5 bases; unmatched junction bases: 5. The V gene's germline CDR1 is ENHRY and CDR2 SYGVKD. CDR3 length: 15 amino acids. This CDR3 is CAISESLGTGNEQYF. The CDR3 DNA reads as TGTGCCATCAGTGAGTCGTTGGGGACAGGGAACGAGCAGTACTTC.

V and J are TRBV3-1 (or the pseudogene TRBV3-2) and TRBJ2-5; D is ambiguous. This CDR3 has 14 amino acids. The germline gives CDR1 LGHDT, CDR2 YNNKEL (reference sequence). V was clipped by 1 base and J by 3 bases, with 9 bases between them. The CDR3, as DNA: TGTGCCAGCAGCCAAGCGATGCTTGAAGAGACCCAGTACTTC. Its translation: CASSQAMLEETQYF.

The chain recombines TRBV6-5 with TRBJ2-7; 9 bases are a match to TRBD1. The length of the CDR3 is 15 residues. CDR1 is MNHEY and CDR2 is SVGAGI in the germline V gene. V dropped 2 bases and J dropped 1; count of bases not matched to a gene: 3. CDR3 residues: CASSYVGQGSYEQYF. The CDR3 nucleotides are TGTGCCAGCAGTTACGTGGGACAGGGTTCCTACGAGCAGTACTTC.

The chain employs TRBV12-3 or TRBV12-4 and TRBJ1-3; TRBD1 might be the D (6 bases). This CDR3 comprises 13 residues. V was clipped by 8 bases and J by 1 base, with 9 bases between them. CDR3: CASRGGSGNTIYF. The CDR3 bases are TGTGCCAGCCGAGGGGGTTCTGGAAACACCATATATTTT.